These T cell receptor beta chains were read from a single sample in a study of immune reconstitution after stem cell transplant in scleroderma. TCRdb recomputed calls from the RT-PCR reads with MiXCR, one row per CDR3 protein. The data hold some 2,200 distinct CDR3 sequences, with around 7% observed a single time. Sampling was done before or after autologous hematopoietic stem cell transplantation (not recorded which). These receptors were taken from a male donor with systemic sclerosis. Each CDR3 is given with its conserved first and last residue. Fields, in order: J gene, clone size, V gene, D gene, CDR3 protein, CDR3 DNA. A D gene is named only where the DNA matches it firmly. Rows give clone size only sometimes, using once, few, many, or a class for an expanded clone.

TRBJ2-1	medium-sized	TRBV7-2	NA	CASSLYWGALYNEQFF	TGTGCCAGCAGCTTATATTGGGGGGCCCTCTACAATGAGCAGTTCTTC
TRBJ1-1	medium-sized	TRBV5-1	NA	CASSLEDRWHTEAFF	TGCGCCAGCAGCTTGGAGGACCGTTGGCACACTGAAGCTTTCTTT
TRBJ2-3	medium-sized	TRBV6-1	NA	CASGLGHTDTQYF	TGTGCCAGCGGCCTGGGGCACACAGATACGCAGTATTTT
TRBJ1-5	medium-sized	TRBV30	NA	CAWSVDGYQPQHF	TGTGCCTGGAGTGTAGACGGATATCAGCCCCAGCATTTT
TRBJ1-1	few	TRBV19	NA	CASEKTPNRANTEAFF	TGTGCCAGTGAGAAGACCCCTAACAGGGCTAACACTGAAGCTTTCTTT
TRBJ2-7	medium-sized	TRBV29-1	NA	CSVEGADVEQYF	TGCAGCGTTGAAGGGGCCGACGTCGAGCAGTACTTC
TRBJ2-2	medium-sized	TRBV5-1	NA	CASSLDTDHWNTGELFF	TGCGCCAGCAGCTTGGATACAGACCACTGGAACACCGGGGAGCTGTTTTTT
TRBJ2-5	NA	TRBV20-1	TRBD2	CSAPGGAEETQYF	TGCAGTGCTCCCGGGGGGGCCGAAGAGACCCAGTACTTC
TRBJ2-4	NA	TRBV12-3/TRBV12-4	NA	CASSSLRDPKNIQYF	TGTGCCAGCAGTTCCCTCAGGGATCCCAAAAACATTCAGTACTTC
TRBJ2-7	NA	TRBV5-1	NA	CASHQNSYEQYF	TGCGCCAGCCACCAGAACTCCTACGAGCAGTACTTC
TRBJ1-5	medium-sized	TRBV30	NA	CAWSVGSARAQPQHF	TGTGCCTGGAGTGTAGGGTCCGCACGGGCGCAGCCCCAGCATTTT
TRBJ1-1	large	TRBV7-3	NA	CASSETVNTEAFF	TGTGCCAGCAGCGAGACAGTGAACACTGAAGCTTTCTTT
TRBJ1-2	medium-sized	TRBV7-3	NA	CASSLSGRDGYTF	TGTGCCAGCAGCTTATCCGGACGGGATGGCTACACCTTC
TRBJ2-3	medium-sized	TRBV15	NA	CATSRDLAEGTDTQYF	TGTGCCACCAGCAGAGATCTGGCGGAAGGCACAGATACGCAGTATTTT
TRBJ2-2	few	TRBV18	NA	CASSQGADTGELFF	TGTGCCAGCTCACAGGGAGCGGACACCGGGGAGCTGTTTTTT
TRBJ1-2	medium-sized	TRBV9	NA	CASSVGQVDGYTF	TGTGCCAGCAGCGTAGGGCAGGTCGACGGCTACACCTTC
TRBJ2-7	medium-sized	TRBV6-5	TRBD2	CASSLTGTIYEQYF	TGTGCCAGCAGTCTTACGGGGACTATTTACGAGCAGTACTTC
TRBJ2-1	medium-sized	TRBV20-1	TRBD1	CSATDRGNEQFF	TGCAGTGCAACGGACAGGGGGAATGAGCAGTTCTTC
TRBJ1-1	few	TRBV9	TRBD1	CASSVDRGGEAFF	TGTGCCAGCAGCGTGGACAGGGGGGGTGAAGCTTTCTTT
TRBJ2-7	medium-sized	TRBV27	TRBD1	CASSLTRGQVYEQYF	TGTGCCAGCAGTTTAACTAGGGGGCAGGTCTACGAGCAGTACTTC
TRBJ2-2	medium-sized	TRBV6-1	TRBD1	CASSVDRGWNTGELFF	TGTGCCAGCAGTGTTGACAGGGGGTGGAACACCGGGGAGCTGTTTTTT
TRBJ2-1	medium-sized	TRBV5-6	TRBD1	CASTLTGYTYNEQFF	TGTGCCAGCACCCTGACAGGGTACACCTACAATGAGCAGTTCTTC
TRBJ2-1	medium-sized	TRBV9	TRBD2	CASSVVNSGGERQFF	TGTGCCAGCAGCGTAGTTAATAGCGGGGGGGAGCGGCAGTTCTTC
TRBJ2-3	few	TRBV5-4	NA	CASSLPRTSTDTQYF	TGTGCCAGCAGCCTCCCTCGGACTAGCACAGATACGCAGTATTTT
TRBJ2-2	medium-sized	TRBV7-2	NA	CASRRGEGNTGELFF	TGTGCCAGCAGAAGGGGGGAAGGCAACACCGGGGAGCTGTTTTTT
TRBJ2-3	medium-sized	TRBV20-1	TRBD1	CSAKSDRASTDTQYF	TGCAGTGCTAAGTCGGACAGGGCTAGCACAGATACGCAGTATTTT
TRBJ1-1	few	TRBV25-1	NA	CASMLTENTEAFF	TGTGCCAGCATGTTGACAGAGAACACTGAAGCTTTCTTT
TRBJ2-1	medium-sized	TRBV7-2	NA	CASSFSPNEQFF	TGTGCCAGCAGCTTCAGTCCTAATGAGCAGTTCTTC
TRBJ2-7	medium-sized	TRBV12-3/TRBV12-4	TRBD1	CASSLGQVYYEQYF	TGTGCCAGCAGCTTGGGACAGGTATACTACGAGCAGTACTTC
TRBJ2-5	medium-sized	TRBV5-1	TRBD1	CASSLEGAETQYF	TGCGCCAGCAGCTTGGAGGGGGCAGAGACCCAGTACTTC
TRBJ2-1	medium-sized	TRBV5-1	TRBD2	CASNPTSGSYNEQFF	TGCGCCAGCAACCCAACTAGCGGCTCCTACAATGAGCAGTTCTTC
TRBJ2-7	medium-sized	TRBV20-1	TRBD1	CSVPRDRLAREQYF	TGCAGTGTCCCCCGGGACAGGCTTGCAAGGGAGCAGTACTTC
TRBJ2-3	once	TRBV27	TRBD1	CASRDRVGTDTQYF	TGTGCCAGCAGGGACAGGGTCGGAACAGATACGCAGTATTTT
TRBJ2-1	medium-sized	TRBV7-9	NA	CASSLTAGLSSYNEQFF	TGTGCCAGCAGCTTAACGGCAGGATTGAGCTCCTACAATGAGCAGTTCTTC
TRBJ1-2	medium-sized	TRBV30	NA	CAWGEEDYGYTF	TGTGCCTGGGGCGAGGAGGACTATGGCTACACCTTC
TRBJ2-7	few	TRBV5-1	TRBD2	CASSFTGGVYEQYF	TGCGCCAGCAGCTTCACGGGGGGGGTCTACGAGCAGTACTTC
TRBJ2-3	medium-sized	TRBV20-1	NA	CSASMGGDGTDTQYF	TGCAGTGCTAGCATGGGGGGAGATGGCACAGATACGCAGTATTTT
TRBJ2-5	NA	TRBV20-1	NA	CGFGRETQYF	TGCGGTTTTGGGAGGGAGACCCAGTACTTC
TRBJ1-3	medium-sized	TRBV11-2	NA	CASTLRGGVHSGNTIYF	TGTGCCAGCACCCTCAGGGGCGGGGTCCACTCTGGAAACACCATATATTTT
TRBJ2-1	medium-sized	TRBV10-2	TRBD2	CASSESGSGGANEQFF	TGCGCCAGCAGTGAGTCGGGTAGCGGGGGGGCCAATGAGCAGTTCTTC
TRBJ2-1	medium-sized	TRBV27	NA	CASSSTILAKSYNEQFF	TGTGCCAGCAGTTCCACCATCCTAGCGAAATCCTACAATGAGCAGTTCTTC
TRBJ1-3	medium-sized	TRBV12-3/TRBV12-4	TRBD1	CASSTGTGTLSSGNTIYF	TGTGCCAGCAGCACCGGGACAGGGACCCTCAGCTCTGGAAACACCATATATTTT
TRBJ2-1	medium-sized	TRBV7-3	TRBD2	CASSLRAPGTSLNEQFF	TGTGCCAGCAGCTTGAGGGCCCCCGGGACTAGCCTCAATGAGCAGTTCTTC
TRBJ1-4	NA	TRBV18	NA	CASSPQGNNEKLFF	TGTGCCAGCTCACCACAGGGGAATAATGAAAAACTGTTTTTT
TRBJ2-3	medium-sized	TRBV5-1	TRBD2	CASSRADIGGSTQYF	TGCGCCAGCAGCCGAGCGGACATCGGCGGGAGTACGCAGTATTTT
TRBJ1-4	medium-sized	TRBV29-1	NA	CSVAGEWNEKLFF	TGCAGCGTTGCGGGAGAGTGGAATGAAAAACTGTTTTTT
TRBJ2-2	few	TRBV7-3	NA	CASSLGTGPGSTGELFF	TGTGCCAGCAGCTTAGGCACAGGCCCTGGGAGCACCGGGGAGCTGTTTTTT
TRBJ1-5	large	TRBV6-5	NA	CASSPRSGGNQPQHF	TGTGCCAGCAGCCCCCGTTCAGGCGGCAATCAGCCCCAGCATTTT
TRBJ2-1	NA	TRBV5-1	NA	CASSLGSNNEQFF	TGCGCCAGCAGCCTCGGGTCGAACAATGAGCAGTTCTTC
TRBJ1-6	medium-sized	TRBV20-1	TRBD1	CSARAPGGGDSPLHF	TGCAGTGCTCGCGCCCCAGGGGGAGGGGATTCACCCCTCCACTTT
TRBJ2-7	medium-sized	TRBV20-1	TRBD2	CSAPAGESEQYF	TGCAGTGCTCCGGCGGGAGAGTCCGAGCAGTACTTC
TRBJ2-1	few	TRBV9	NA	CASSLLSSGAGEQFF	TGTGCCAGCAGCCTCTTGTCCTCAGGGGCAGGTGAGCAGTTCTTC
TRBJ1-1	few	TRBV5-4	NA	CASSSDSSGEAFF	TGTGCCAGCAGCTCGGACAGCTCCGGTGAAGCTTTCTTT
TRBJ2-7	medium-sized	TRBV7-2	NA	CASSPRTAVIEQYF	TGTGCCAGCAGCCCTAGGACGGCTGTCATCGAGCAGTACTTC
TRBJ2-7	few	TRBV30	NA	CAWRSVGQSGQYF	TGTGCCTGGAGGTCGGTAGGGCAAAGCGGGCAGTACTTC
TRBJ2-1	few	TRBV7-2	NA	CASSLASQGSYNEQFF	TGTGCCAGCAGCTTAGCGTCACAGGGCTCCTACAATGAGCAGTTCTTC
TRBJ2-3	medium-sized	TRBV6-5	NA	CASSYSLDSTTDTQYF	TGTGCCAGCAGTTACTCCCTAGACAGTACGACAGATACGCAGTATTTT
TRBJ2-4	NA	TRBV7-2	NA	CASSLSSGAAKNIQYF	TGTGCCAGCAGTCTTTCCTCGGGCGCAGCCAAAAACATTCAGTACTTC
TRBJ2-3	medium-sized	TRBV20-1	TRBD2	CSARDAPGLAGKDTQYF	TGCAGTGCTAGAGATGCCCCTGGACTAGCGGGGAAAGATACGCAGTATTTT
TRBJ2-1	medium-sized	TRBV20-1	NA	CSAERPRAYNEQFF	TGCAGTGCGGAACGACCCCGGGCTTACAATGAGCAGTTCTTC